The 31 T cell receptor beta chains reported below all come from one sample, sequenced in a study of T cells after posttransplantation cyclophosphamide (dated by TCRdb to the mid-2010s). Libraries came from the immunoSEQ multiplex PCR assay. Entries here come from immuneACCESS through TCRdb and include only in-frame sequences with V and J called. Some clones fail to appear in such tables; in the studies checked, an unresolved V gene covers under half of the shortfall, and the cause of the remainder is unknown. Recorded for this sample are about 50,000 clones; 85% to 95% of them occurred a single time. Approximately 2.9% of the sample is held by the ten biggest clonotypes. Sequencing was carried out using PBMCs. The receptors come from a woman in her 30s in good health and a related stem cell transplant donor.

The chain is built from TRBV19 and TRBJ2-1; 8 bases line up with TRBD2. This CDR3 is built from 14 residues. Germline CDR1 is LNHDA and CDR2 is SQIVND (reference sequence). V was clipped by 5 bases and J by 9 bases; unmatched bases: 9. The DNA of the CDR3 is TGTGCCAGTAGTCCCCGGGGGGGAGATTTTGAGCAGTTCTTC. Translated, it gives CASSPRGGDFEQFF.

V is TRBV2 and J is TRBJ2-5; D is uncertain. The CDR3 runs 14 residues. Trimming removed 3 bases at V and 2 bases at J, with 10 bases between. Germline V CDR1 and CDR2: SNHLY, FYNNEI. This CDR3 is CASSDRTGQETQYF. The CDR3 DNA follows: TGTGCCAGCAGTGATCGCACGGGTCAAGAGACCCAGTACTTC.

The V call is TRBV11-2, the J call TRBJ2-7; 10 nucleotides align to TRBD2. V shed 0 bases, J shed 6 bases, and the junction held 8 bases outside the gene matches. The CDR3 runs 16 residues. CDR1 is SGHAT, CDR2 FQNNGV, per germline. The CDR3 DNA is TGTGCCAGCAGCTTAGATCTCAGCGGGGGGGCCACCGAGCAGTACTTC. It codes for CASSLDLSGGATEQYF.

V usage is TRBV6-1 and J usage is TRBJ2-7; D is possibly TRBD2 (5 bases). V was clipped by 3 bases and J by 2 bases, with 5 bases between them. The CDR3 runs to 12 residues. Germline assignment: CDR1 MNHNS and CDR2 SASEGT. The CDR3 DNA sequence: TGTGCCAGCAGTGACGGGACCTACGAGCAGTACTTC. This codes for CASSDGTYEQYF.

The CDR3 nucleotides are TGTGCCAGCCTGATTAGCGCGGGGAATGAGCAGTTCTTC. It encodes CASLISAGNEQFF. The chain combines TRBV6-6 with TRBJ2-1; the D gene is possibly TRBD2 (6 bases). CDR1 and CDR2 (germline): MNHNY, SVGAGI (reference sequence). Trimming cost V 8 bases and J 7 bases, with 15 bases left between them. CDR3 length: 13 amino acids.

CDR3 nucleotides: TGTGCCAGCAGGACAGGATTCGTCAATGAAAAACTGTTTTTT. Residues: CASRTGFVNEKLFF. The chain joins TRBV2 to TRBJ1-4; D is possibly TRBD1 (6 bases). V lost 6 bases, J lost 5 bases, and 13 bases lay in between. The germline V gene encodes CDR1 SNHLY and CDR2 FYNNEI. There are 14 residues in the CDR3.

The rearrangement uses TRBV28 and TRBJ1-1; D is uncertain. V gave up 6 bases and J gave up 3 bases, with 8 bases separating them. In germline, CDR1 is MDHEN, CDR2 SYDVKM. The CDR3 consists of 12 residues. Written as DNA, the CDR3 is TGTGCCAGCAGAGACACCTACACTGAAGCTTTCTTT. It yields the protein CASRDTYTEAFF.

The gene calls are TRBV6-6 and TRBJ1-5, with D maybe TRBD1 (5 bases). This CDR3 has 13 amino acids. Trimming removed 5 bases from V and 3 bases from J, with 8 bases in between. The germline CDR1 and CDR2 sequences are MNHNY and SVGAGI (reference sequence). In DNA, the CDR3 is TGTGCCAGCAGTCGACAGCCCAATCAGCCCCAGCATTTT. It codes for CASSRQPNQPQHF.

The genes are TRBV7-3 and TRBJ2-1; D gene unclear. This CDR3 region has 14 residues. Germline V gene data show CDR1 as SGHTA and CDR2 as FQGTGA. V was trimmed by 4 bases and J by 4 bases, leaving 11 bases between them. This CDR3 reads CASSSGRPYNEQFF. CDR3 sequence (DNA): TGTGCCAGCAGCTCCGGCAGGCCATACAATGAGCAGTTCTTC.

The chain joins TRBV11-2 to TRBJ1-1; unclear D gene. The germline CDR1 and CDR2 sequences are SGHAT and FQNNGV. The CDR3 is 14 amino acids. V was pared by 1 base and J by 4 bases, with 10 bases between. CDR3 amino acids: CASSLAIPGTEAFF. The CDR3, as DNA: TGTGCCAGCAGCTTAGCTATCCCGGGCACTGAAGCTTTCTTT.

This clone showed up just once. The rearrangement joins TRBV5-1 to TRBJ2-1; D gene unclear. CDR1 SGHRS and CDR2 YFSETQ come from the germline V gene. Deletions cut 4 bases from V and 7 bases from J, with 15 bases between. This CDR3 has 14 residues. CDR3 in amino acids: CASSLRSSKNEQFF. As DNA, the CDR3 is TGCGCCAGCAGCCTTCGAAGCTCAAAAAATGAGCAGTTCTTC.

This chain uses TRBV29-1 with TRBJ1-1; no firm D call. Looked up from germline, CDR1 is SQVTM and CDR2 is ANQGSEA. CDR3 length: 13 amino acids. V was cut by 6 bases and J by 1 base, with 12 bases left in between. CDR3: CSVAEKSNTEAFF. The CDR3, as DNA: TGCAGCGTCGCGGAGAAGTCGAACACTGAAGCTTTCTTT.

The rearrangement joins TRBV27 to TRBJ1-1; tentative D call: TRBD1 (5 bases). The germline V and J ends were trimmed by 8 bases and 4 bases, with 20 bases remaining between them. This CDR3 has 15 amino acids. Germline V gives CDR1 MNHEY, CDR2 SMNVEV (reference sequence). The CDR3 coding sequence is TGTGCCAGCTCCCCAGGACATCCTCGAGGCACTGAAGCTTTCTTT. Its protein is CASSPGHPRGTEAFF.

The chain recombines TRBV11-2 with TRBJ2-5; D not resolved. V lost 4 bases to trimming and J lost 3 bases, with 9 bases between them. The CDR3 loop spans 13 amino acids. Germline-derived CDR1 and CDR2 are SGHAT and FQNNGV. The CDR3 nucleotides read TGTGCCAGCAGCTCCACCAGGAAAGAGACCCAGTACTTC. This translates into CASSSTRKETQYF.

The CDR3 sequence: CASIKGQGEGYEQYF. In DNA, the CDR3 is TGTGCCAGCATCAAGGGACAGGGAGAAGGCTACGAGCAGTACTTC. This chain uses TRBV27 with TRBJ2-7; 9 bases align to TRBD1. J lost 3 bases, V lost 7 bases, and 10 bases had no gene match. CDR1 is MNHEY and CDR2 is SMNVEV in the germline V gene (reference sequence). The CDR3 is 15 amino acids.

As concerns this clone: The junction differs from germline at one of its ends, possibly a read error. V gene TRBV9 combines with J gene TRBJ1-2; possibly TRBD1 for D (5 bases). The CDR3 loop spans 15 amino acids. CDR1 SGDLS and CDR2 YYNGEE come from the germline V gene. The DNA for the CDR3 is TGTGCCGGCAGCGTAGACCCGGGGGGAACCTATGGCTACACCTTC. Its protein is CAGSVDPGGTYGYTF.

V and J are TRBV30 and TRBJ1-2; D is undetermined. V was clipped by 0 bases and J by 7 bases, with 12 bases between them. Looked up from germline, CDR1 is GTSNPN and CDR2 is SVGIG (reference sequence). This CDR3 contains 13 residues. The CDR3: CAWSVGGATGYTF. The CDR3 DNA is TGTGCCTGGAGTGTCGGAGGAGCCACTGGCTACACCTTC.

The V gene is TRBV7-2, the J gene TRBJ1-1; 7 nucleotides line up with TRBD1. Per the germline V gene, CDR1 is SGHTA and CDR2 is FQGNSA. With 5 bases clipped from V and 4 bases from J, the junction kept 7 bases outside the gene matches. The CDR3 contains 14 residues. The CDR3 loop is CASSRNPGGTEAFF. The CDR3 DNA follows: TGTGCCAGCAGCCGAAACCCAGGGGGCACTGAAGCTTTCTTT.

The CDR3 DNA sequence: TGTGCCAGCAGCTTAGCCGGGAGCGGGGCTAACACCTTC. Amino acids: CASSLAGSGANTF. The chain combines TRBV7-2 with TRBJ1-2; D may be TRBD1 (5 bases). The ends were cut back, 0 bases at V and 12 bases at J, with 14 bases in the middle. CDR3 size: 13 residues. Germline V gene lookup returns CDR1 SGHTA and CDR2 FQGNSA.

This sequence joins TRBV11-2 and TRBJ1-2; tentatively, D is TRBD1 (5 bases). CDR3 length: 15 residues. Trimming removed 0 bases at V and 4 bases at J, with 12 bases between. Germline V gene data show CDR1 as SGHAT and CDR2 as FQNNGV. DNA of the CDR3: TGTGCCAGCAGCTTAGATTTACGACAGCCCTATGGCTACACCTTC. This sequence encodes CASSLDLRQPYGYTF.

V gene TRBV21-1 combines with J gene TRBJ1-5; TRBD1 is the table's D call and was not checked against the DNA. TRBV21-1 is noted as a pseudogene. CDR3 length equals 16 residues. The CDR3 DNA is TGTGCCAGCAGCCATAGGACAGGGCTTTCGTATCAGCCCCAGCATTTT. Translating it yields CASSHRTGLSYQPQHF.

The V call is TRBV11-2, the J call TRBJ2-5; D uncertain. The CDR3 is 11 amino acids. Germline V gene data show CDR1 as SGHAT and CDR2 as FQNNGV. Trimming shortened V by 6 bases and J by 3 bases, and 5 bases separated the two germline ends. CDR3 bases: TGTGCCAGCAGGTCCAAAGAGACCCAGTACTTC. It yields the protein CASRSKETQYF.

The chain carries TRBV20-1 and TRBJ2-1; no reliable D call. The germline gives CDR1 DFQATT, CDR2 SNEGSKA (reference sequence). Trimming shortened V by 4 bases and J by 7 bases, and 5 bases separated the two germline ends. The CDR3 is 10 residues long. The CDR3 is CSAIGNEQFF. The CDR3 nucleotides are TGCAGTGCTATCGGGAATGAGCAGTTCTTC.

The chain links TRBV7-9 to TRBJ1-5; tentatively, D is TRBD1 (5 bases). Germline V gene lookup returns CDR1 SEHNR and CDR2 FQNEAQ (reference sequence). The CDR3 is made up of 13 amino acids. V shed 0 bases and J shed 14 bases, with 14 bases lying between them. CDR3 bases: TGTGCCAGCAGCTTAGCGCCCACAGGAACAGAGCATTTT. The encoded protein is CASSLAPTGTEHF.

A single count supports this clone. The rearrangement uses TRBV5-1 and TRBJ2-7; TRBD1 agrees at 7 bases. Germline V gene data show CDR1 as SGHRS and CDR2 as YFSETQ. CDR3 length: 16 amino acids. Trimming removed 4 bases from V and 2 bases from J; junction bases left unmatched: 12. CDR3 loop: CASSDPGQSTPYEQYF. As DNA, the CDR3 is TGCGCCAGCAGCGACCCGGGACAGAGCACTCCCTACGAGCAGTACTTC.

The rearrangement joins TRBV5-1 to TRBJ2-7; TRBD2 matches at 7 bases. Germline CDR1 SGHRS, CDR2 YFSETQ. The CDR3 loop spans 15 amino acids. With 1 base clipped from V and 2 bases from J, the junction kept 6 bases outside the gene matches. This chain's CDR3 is CASSLSTSPTYEQYF. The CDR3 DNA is TGCGCCAGCAGCTTGTCGACTAGCCCCACCTACGAGCAGTACTTC.

CDR3: CASIRGGTQETQYF. In DNA form, the CDR3 reads TGTGCCAGCATCCGGGGGGGGACACAAGAGACCCAGTACTTC. The V and J genes are TRBV2 and TRBJ2-5, with TRBD2 matching 8 bases. The ends lost 7 bases at V and 2 bases at J; junction bases unmatched: 6. Germline V CDR1 and CDR2: SNHLY, FYNNEI. This CDR3 spans 14 amino acids.

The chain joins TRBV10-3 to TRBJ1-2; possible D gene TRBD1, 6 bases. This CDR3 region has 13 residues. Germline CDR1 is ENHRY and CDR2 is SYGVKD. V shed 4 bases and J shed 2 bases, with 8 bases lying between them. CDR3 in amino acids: CAISVTGNYGYTF. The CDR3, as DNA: TGTGCCATCAGTGTTACAGGGAACTATGGCTACACCTTC.

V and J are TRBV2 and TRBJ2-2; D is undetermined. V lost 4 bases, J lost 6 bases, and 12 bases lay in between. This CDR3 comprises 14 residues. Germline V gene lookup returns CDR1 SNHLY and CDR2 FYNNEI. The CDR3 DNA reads TGTGCCAGCAGTGCAAATCTTCCGGCCGGGGAGCTGTTTTTT. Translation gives CASSANLPAGELFF. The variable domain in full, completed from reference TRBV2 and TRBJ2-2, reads EPEVTQTPSHQVTQMGQEVILRCVPISNHLYFYWYRQILGQKVEFLVSFYNNEISEKSEIFDDQFSVERPDGSNFTLKIRSTKLEDSAMYFCASSANLPAGELFFGEGSRLTVL.

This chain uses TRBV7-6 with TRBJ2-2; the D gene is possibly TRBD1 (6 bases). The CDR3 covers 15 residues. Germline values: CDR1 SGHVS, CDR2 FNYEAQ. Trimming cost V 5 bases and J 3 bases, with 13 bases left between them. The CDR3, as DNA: TGTGCCAGCAGCCAGGGGACAACTCACACCGGGGAGCTGTTTTTT. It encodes CASSQGTTHTGELFF.

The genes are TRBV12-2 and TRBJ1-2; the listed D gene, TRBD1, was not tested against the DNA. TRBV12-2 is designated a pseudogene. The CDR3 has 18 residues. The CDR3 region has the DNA TGTGCAAGTCGCCCCCGTTGGGACAGGGGGAATGGGTGCTATGGCTACACCTTC. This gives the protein CASRPRWDRGNGCYGYTF.